The sample holds one count of the clone carrying this T cell receptor (beta chain). Its specificity is unknown. This record belongs to a study of cytomegalovirus exposure and HLA in healthy donors. Germline CDR1 SGHRS, CDR2 YFSETQ. V trimming: 0 bases; J trimming: 9 bases; junction bases outside the gene matches: 4. This CDR3 has 14 amino acids. 60 Vbeta and 13 Jbeta primers were used in PCR. Only in-frame clones appear in the TCRdb table, and some are missing; sequencing was by immunoSEQ multiplex PCR. The repertoire holds under 140,000 clones, with roughly 84% as singletons. Notes on the study in general: Under in vitro conditions, three CMV-associated chains were confirmed as specific for CMV antigens. Exclusion as indistinguishable affected some V segments, including TRBV6-2 and TRBV6-3.

Sequencing was carried out using PBMCs. This sequence was found in a man aged 30 to 45 in good health and CMV-seropositive. The chain is built from TRBV5-1 and TRBJ2-1, with 9 bases lining up with TRBD2. CDR3 DNA sequence: TGCGCCAGCAGCTTGGGGACTAGCGAGGTTGAGCAGTTCTTC. It codes for CASSLGTSEVEQFF.